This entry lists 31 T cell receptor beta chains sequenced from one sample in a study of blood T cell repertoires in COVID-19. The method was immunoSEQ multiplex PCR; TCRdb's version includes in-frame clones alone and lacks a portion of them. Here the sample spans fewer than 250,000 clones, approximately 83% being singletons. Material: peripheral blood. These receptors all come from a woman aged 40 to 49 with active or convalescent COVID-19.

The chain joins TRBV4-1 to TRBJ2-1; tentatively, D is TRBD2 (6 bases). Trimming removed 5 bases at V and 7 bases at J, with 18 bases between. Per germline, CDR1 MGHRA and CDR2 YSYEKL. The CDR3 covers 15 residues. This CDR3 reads CASSTERTLANEQFF. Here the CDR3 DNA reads TGCGCCAGCAGCACGGAGCGTACACTAGCAAATGAGCAGTTCTTC.

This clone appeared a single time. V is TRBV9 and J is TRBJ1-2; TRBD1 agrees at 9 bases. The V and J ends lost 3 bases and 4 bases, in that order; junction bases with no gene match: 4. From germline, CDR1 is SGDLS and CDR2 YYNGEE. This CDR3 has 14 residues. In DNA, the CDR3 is TGTGCCAGCAGCGCTTCGACAGGGGGCTATGGCTACACCTTC. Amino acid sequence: CASSASTGGYGYTF.

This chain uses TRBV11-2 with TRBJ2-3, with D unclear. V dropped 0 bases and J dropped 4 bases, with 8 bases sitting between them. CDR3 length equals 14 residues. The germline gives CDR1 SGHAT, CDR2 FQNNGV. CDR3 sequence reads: CASSLDAPADTQYF. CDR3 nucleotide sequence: TGTGCCAGCAGCTTAGATGCTCCGGCAGATACGCAGTATTTT.

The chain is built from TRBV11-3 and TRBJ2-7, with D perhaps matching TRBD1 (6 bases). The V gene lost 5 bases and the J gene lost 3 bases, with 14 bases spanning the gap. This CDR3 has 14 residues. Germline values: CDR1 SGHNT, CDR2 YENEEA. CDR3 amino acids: CASSQTGDLYEQYF. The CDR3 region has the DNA TGTGCCAGCAGCCAGACAGGCGATCTCTACGAGCAGTACTTC.

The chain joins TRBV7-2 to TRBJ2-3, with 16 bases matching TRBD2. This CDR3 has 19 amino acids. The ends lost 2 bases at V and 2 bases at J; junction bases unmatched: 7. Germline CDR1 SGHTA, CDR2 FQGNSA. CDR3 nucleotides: TGTGCCAGCAGCTTAAAGACCGGGACTAGCGGGGGGGCCACAGATACGCAGTATTTT. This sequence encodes CASSLKTGTSGGATDTQYF. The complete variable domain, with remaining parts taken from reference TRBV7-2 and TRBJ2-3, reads GAGVSQSPSNKVTEKGKDVELRCDPISGHTALYWYRQSLGQGLEFLIYFQGNSAPDKSGLPSDRFSAERTGGSVSTLTIQRTQQEDSAVYLCASSLKTGTSGGATDTQYFGPGTRLTVL.

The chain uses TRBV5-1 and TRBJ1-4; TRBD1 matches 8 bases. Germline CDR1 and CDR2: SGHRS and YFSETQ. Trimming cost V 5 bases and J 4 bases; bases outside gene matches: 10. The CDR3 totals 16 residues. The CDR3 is CASSLGQGEVNEKLFF. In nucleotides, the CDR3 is TGCGCCAGCAGTCTAGGACAGGGCGAGGTTAATGAAAAACTGTTTTTT.

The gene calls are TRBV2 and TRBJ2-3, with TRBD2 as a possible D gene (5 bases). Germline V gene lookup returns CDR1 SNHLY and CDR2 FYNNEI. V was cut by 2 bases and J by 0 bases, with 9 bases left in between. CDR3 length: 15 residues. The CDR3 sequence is CASSELTGSTDTQYF. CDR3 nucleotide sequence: TGTGCCAGCAGTGAATTGACGGGGAGCACAGATACGCAGTATTTT.

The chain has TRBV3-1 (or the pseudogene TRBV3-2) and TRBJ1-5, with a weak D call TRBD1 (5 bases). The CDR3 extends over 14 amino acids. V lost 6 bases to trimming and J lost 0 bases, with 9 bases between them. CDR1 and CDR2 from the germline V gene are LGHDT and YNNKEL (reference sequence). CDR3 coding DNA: TGTGCCAGCAGTTCCAGGGATAGCAATCAGCCCCAGCATTTT. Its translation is CASSSRDSNQPQHF.

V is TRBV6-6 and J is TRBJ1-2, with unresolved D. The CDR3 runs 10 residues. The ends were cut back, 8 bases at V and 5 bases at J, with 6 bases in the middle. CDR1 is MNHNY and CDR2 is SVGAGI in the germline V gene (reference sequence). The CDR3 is CASLDYGYTF. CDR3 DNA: TGTGCCAGCCTAGATTATGGCTACACCTTC.

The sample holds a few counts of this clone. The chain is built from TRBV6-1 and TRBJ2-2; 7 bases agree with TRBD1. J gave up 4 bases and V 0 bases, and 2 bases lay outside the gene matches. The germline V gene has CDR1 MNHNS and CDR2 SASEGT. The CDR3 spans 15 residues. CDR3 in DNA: TGTGCCAGCAGTGAAGCAGGGGGCGGCACCGGGGAGCTGTTTTTT. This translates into CASSEAGGGTGELFF.

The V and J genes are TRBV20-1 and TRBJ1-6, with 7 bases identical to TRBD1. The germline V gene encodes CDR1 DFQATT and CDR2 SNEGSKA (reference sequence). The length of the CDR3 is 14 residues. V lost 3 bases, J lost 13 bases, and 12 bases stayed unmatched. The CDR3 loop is CSASRGTGAKPLHF. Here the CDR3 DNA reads TGCAGTGCTAGTAGGGGAACAGGGGCCAAGCCCCTCCACTTT.

The CDR3 DNA follows: TGTGCCAGCAGCTCCCGTTTTAGCGGGGGGGATTCAGATACGCAGTATTTT. Translating it yields CASSSRFSGGDSDTQYF. V and J are TRBV13 and TRBJ2-3, with TRBD2 matching 11 bases. This CDR3 has 17 residues. CDR1 is PRHDT and CDR2 is FYEKMQ in the germline V gene (reference sequence). V shed 4 bases and J 4 bases; nucleotides not matched to a gene: 10.

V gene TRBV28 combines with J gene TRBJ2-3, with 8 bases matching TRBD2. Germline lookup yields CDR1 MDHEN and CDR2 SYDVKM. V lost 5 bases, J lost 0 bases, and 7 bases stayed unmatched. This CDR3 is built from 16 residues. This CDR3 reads CASSKIRGGSTDTQYF. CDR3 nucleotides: TGTGCCAGCAGTAAGATCCGGGGGGGTAGCACAGATACGCAGTATTTT. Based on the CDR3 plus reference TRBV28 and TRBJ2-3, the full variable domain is DVKVTQSSRYLVKRTGEKVFLECVQDMDHENMFWYRQDPGLGLRLIYFSYDVKMKEKGDIPEGYSVSREKKERFSLILESASTNQTSMYLCASSKIRGGSTDTQYFGPGTRLTVL.

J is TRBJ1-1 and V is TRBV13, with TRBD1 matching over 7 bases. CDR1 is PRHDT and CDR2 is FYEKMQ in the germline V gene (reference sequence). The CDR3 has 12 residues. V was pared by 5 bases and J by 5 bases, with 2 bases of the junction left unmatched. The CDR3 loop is CASSQGGTEAFF. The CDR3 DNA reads TGTGCCAGCAGCCAGGGGGGAACTGAAGCTTTCTTT.

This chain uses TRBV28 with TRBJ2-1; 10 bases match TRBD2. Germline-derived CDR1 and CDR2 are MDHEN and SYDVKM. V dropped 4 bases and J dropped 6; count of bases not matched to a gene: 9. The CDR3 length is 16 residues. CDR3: CASSSKASGGPNEQFF. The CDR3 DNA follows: TGTGCCAGCAGTTCAAAGGCTAGCGGGGGCCCCAATGAGCAGTTCTTC.

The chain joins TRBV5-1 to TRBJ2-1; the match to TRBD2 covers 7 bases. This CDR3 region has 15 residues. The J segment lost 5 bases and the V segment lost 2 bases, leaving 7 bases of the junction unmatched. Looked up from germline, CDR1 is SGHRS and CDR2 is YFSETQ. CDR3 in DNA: TGCGCCAGCAGCTTTCTAGCGGAGGGGAACAATGAGCAGTTCTTC. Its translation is CASSFLAEGNNEQFF.

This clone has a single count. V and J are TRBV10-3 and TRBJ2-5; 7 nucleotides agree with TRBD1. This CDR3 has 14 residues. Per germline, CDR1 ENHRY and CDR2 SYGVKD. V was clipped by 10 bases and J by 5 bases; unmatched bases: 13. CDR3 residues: CATEDDRAGETQYF. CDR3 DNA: TGTGCCACCGAGGATGACAGGGCCGGGGAGACCCAGTACTTC.

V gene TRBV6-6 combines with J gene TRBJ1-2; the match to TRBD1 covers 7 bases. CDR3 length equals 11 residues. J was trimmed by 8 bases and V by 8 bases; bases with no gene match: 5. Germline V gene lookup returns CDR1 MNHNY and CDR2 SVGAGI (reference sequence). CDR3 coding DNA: TGTGCCAGCTCCTCAGGGGGAGGCTACACCTTC. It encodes CASSSGGGYTF.

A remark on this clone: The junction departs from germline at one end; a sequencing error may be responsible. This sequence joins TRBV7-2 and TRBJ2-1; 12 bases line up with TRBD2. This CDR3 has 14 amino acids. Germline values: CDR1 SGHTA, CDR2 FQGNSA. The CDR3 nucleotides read TGTGCCAGCAGCCTAGCGGGGGGGCACGATGAGCAGTTCTTC. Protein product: CASSLAGGHDEQFF.

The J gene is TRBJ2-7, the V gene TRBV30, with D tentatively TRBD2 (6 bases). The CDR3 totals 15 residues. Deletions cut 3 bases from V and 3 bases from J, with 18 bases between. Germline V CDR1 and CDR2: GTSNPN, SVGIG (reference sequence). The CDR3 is CAWRDQRGIVYEQYF. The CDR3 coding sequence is TGTGCCTGGAGAGACCAACGGGGGATTGTCTACGAGCAGTACTTC.

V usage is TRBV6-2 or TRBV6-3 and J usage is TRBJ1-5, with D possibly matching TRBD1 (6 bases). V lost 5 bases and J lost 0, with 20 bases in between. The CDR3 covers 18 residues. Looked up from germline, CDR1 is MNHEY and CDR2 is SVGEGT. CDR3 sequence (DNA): TGTGCCAGCAGTCTCCTACAGGGTCCCGCATATAGCAATCAGCCCCAGCATTTT. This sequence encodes CASSLLQGPAYSNQPQHF.

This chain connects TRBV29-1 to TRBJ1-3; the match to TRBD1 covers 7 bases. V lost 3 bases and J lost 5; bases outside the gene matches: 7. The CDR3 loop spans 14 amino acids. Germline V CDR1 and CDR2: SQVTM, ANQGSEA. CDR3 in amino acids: CSVDPTGVRNTIYF. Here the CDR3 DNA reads TGCAGCGTTGACCCCACAGGGGTTCGAAACACCATATATTTT.

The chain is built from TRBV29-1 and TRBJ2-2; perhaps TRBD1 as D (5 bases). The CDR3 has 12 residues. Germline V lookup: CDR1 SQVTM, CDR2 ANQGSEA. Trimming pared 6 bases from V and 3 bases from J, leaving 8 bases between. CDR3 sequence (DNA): TGCAGCGTCGTGACAGACACCGGGGAGCTGTTTTTT. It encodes CSVVTDTGELFF.

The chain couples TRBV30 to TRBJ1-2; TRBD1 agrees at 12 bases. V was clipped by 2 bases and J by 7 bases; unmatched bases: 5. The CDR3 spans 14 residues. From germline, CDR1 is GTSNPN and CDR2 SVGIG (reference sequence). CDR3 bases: TGTGCCTGGAGTCCGGGACAGGGGGCGCTTGGCTACACCTTC. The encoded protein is CAWSPGQGALGYTF.

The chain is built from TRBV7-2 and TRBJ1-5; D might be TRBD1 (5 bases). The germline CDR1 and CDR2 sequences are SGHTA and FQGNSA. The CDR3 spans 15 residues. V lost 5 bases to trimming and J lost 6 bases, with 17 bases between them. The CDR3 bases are TGTGCCAGCAGCCCCATGGGGGGGAGTGGTCAGCCCCAGCATTTT. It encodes CASSPMGGSGQPQHF.

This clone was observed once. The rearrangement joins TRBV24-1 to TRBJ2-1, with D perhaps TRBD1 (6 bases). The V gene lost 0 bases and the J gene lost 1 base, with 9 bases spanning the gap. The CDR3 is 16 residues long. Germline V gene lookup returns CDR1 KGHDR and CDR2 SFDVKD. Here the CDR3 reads CATSDLGGPSYNEQFF. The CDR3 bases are TGTGCCACCAGTGATTTGGGGGGCCCTTCCTACAATGAGCAGTTCTTC.

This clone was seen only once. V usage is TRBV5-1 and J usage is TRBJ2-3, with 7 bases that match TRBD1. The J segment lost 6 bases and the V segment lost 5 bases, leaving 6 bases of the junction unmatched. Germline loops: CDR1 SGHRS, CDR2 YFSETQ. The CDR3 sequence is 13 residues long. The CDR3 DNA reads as TGCGCCAGCAGGGTGGGACAGAGTGATACGCAGTATTTT. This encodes CASRVGQSDTQYF.

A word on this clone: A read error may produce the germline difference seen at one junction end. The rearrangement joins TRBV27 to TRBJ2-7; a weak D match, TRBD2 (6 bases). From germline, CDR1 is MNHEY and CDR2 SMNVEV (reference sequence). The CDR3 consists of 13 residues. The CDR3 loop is CTSSLWRGYEQYF. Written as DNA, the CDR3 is TGTACCAGCAGTTTATGGCGGGGCTACGAGCAGTACTTC.

CDR3 region: CASSGLAGGLVETQYF. The CDR3 nucleotides are TGTGCCAGCAGTGGGTTAGCGGGGGGGCTGGTGGAGACCCAGTACTTC. V gene TRBV2 combines with J gene TRBJ2-5; TRBD2 agrees at 11 bases. The V gene end was trimmed by 4 bases and the J gene end by 5 bases; junction bases not matched to a gene: 9. This CDR3 is built from 16 residues. In germline, CDR1 is SNHLY, CDR2 FYNNEI.

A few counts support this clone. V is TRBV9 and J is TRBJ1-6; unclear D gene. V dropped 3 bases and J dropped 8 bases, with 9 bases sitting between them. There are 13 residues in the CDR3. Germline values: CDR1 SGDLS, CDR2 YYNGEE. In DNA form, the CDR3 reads TGTGCCAGCAGCGGAGTAATTGATTCACCCCTCCACTTT. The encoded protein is CASSGVIDSPLHF.

The CDR3 sequence is CAISQTDSTGELFF. The CDR3 DNA reads TGTGCCATCAGTCAGACGGACAGCACCGGGGAGCTGTTTTTT. The chain uses TRBV10-3 and TRBJ2-2; tentative D call: TRBD1 (6 bases). Germline assignment: CDR1 ENHRY and CDR2 SYGVKD. The CDR3 extends over 14 amino acids. V was pared by 5 bases and J by 4 bases, with 11 bases between.